This TCR beta chain emerged from a study of blood T cell repertoires in COVID-19. Turning to the study itself: Acute and convalescent COVID-19 specimens originated in the United States, Italy and Spain. The analysed material was cDNA or gDNA that came from T cells, B-cell-depleted T cells, or PBMCs.

In the study's own analysis: Nucleated cell number was recorded as an estimate derived from reference gene primer amplification. The assay was immunoSEQ multiplex PCR, and TCRdb's table has in-frame clones only and misses some. For V, J and clone size, that table is used; D and trimming come from the DNA. The sample gives about 370,000 clones, more than 75% of which show up once; about 9.4% is in the top ten. V lost 10 bases to trimming and J lost 3 bases; unmatched junction nucleotides: 11. CDR3 size: 15 residues. The germline CDR1 and CDR2 sequences are ENHRY and SYGVKD. Recruited during active infection, patients (from Seattle) were subsequently followed longitudinally.

The sequencing input was peripheral blood. This TCR derives from a woman between 25 and 40 years old with COVID-19, enrolled during active disease. The V call is TRBV10-3, the J call TRBJ1-5; 8 nucleotides match TRBD1. The CDR3 nucleotides are TGTGCCACCGCCGGCCAGGACAGGGTCAATCAGCCCCAGCATTTT. The encoded protein is CATAGQDRVNQPQHF.